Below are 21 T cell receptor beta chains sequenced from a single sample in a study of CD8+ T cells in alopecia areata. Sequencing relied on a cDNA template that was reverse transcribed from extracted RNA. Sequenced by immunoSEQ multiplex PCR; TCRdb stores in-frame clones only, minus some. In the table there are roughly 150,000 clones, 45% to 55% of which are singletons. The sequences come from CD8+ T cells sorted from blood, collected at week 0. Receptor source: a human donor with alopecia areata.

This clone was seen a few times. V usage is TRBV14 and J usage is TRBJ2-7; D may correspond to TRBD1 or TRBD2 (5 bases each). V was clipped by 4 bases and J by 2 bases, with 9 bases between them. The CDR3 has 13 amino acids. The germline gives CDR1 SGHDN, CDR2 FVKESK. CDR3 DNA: TGTGCCAGCAGCCTCTTGGGGGCCTACGAGCAGTACTTC. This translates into CASSLLGAYEQYF.

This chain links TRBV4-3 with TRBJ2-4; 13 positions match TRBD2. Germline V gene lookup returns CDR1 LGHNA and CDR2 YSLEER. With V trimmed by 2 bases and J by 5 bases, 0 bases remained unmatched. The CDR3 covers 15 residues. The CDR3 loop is CASSQTSGGENIQYF. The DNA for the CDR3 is TGCGCCAGCAGCCAAACTAGCGGGGGGGAAAACATTCAGTACTTC.

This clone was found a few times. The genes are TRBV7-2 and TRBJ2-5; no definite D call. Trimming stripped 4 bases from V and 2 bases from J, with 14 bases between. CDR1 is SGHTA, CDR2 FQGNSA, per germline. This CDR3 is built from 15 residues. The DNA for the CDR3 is TGTGCCAGCAGCTCCACTCCGGGCCTACAAGAGACCCAGTACTTC. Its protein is CASSSTPGLQETQYF.

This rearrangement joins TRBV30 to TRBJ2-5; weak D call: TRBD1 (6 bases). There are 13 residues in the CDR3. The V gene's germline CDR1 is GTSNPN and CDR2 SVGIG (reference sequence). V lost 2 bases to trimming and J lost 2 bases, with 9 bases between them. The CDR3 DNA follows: TGTGCCTGGAGTCCAGGGGCGCAAGAGACCCAGTACTTC. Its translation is CAWSPGAQETQYF. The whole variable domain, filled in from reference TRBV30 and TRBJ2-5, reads SQTIHQWPATLVQPVGSPLSLECTVEGTSNPNLYWYRQAAGRGLQLLFYSVGIGQISSEVPQNLSASRPQDRQFILSSKKLLLSDSGFYLCAWSPGAQETQYFGPGTRLLVL.

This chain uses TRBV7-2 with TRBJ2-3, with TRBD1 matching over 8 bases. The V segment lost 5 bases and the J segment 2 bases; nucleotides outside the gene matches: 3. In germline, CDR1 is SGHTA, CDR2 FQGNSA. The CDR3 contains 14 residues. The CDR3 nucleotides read TGTGCCAGCAGCGGACAGGGCATCACAGATACGCAGTATTTT. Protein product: CASSGQGITDTQYF.

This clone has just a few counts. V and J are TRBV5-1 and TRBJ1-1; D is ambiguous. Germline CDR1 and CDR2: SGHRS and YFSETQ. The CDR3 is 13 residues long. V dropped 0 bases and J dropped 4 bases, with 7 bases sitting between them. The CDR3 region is CASSLVWSTEAFF. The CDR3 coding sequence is TGCGCCAGCAGCTTGGTGTGGAGCACTGAAGCTTTCTTT.

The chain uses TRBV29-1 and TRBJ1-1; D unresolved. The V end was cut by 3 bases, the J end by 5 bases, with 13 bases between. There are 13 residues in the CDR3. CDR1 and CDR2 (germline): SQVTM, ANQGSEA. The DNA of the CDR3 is TGCAGCGTTGATCTAGGGAGGGAGACTGAAGCTTTCTTT. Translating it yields CSVDLGRETEAFF.

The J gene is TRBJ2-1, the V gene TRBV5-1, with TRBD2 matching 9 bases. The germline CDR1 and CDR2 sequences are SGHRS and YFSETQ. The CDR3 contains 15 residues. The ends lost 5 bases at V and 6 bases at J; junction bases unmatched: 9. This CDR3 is CASSYSGGLRNEQFF. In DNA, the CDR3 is TGCGCCAGCAGTTATAGCGGGGGTCTCCGCAATGAGCAGTTCTTC.

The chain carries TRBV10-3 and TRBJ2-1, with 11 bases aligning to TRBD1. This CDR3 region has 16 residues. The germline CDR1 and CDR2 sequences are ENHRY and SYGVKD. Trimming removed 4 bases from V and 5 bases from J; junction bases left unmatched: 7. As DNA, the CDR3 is TGTGCCATCAGTGCCCCTGGGGACAGGGGGAACAATGAGCAGTTCTTC. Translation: CAISAPGDRGNNEQFF.

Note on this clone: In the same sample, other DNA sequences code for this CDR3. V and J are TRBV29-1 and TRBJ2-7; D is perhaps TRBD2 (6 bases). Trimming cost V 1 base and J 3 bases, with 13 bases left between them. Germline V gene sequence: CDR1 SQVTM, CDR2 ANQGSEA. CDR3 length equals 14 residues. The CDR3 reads CSVEGGTGDYEQYF. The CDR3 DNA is TGCAGCGTTGAAGGTGGGACTGGCGACTACGAGCAGTACTTC.

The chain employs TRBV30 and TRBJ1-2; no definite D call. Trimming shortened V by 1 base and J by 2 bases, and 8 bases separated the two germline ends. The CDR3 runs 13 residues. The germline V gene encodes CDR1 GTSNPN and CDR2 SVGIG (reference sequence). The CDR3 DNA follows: TGTGCCTGGAGTGATAGGATCAACTATGGCTACACCTTC. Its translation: CAWSDRINYGYTF.

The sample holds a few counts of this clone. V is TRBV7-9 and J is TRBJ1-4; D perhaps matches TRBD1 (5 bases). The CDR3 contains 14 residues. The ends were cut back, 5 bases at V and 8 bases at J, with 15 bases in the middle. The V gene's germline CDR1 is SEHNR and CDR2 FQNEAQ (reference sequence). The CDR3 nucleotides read TGTGCCAGCAGCCGTCCGGGACGGGCGGAAAAACTGTTTTTT. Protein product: CASSRPGRAEKLFF.

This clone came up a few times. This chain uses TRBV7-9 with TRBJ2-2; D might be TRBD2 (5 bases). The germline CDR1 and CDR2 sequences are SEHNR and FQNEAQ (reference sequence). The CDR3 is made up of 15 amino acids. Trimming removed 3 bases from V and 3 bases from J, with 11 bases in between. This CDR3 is CASSFASLYTGELFF. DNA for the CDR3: TGTGCCAGCAGCTTCGCTAGCTTGTACACCGGGGAGCTGTTTTTT. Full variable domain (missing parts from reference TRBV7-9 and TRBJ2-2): DTGVSQNPRHKITKRGQNVTFRCDPISEHNRLYWYRQTLGQGPEFLTYFQNEAQLEKSRLLSDRFSAERPKGSFSTLEIQRTEQGDSAMYLCASSFASLYTGELFFGEGSRLTVL.

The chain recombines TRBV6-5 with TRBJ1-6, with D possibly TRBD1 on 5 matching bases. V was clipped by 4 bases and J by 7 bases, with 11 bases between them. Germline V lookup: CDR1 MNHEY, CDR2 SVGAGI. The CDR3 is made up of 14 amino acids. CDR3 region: CASSLGGANSPLHF. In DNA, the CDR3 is TGTGCCAGCAGTTTAGGAGGGGCCAATTCACCCCTCCACTTT.

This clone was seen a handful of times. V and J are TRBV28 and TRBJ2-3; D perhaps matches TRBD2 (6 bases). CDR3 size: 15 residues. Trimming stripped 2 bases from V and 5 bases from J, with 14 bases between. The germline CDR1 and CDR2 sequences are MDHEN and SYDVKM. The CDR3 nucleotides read TGTGCCAGCAGTTTAACGCGGGACTTAGGAGATACGCAGTATTTT. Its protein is CASSLTRDLGDTQYF.

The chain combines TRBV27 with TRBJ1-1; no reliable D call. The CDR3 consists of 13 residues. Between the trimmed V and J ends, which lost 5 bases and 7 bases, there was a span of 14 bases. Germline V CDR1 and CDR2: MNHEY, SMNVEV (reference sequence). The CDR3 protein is CASSASYLREAFF. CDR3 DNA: TGTGCCAGCAGTGCATCCTACCTCCGTGAAGCTTTCTTT.

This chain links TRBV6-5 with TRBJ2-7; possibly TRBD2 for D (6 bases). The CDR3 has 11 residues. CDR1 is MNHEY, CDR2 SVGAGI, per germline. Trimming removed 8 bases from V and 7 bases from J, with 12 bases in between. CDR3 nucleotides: TGTGCCAGCCGGGCGGGGCGGGAGCAGTACTTC. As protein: CASRAGREQYF.

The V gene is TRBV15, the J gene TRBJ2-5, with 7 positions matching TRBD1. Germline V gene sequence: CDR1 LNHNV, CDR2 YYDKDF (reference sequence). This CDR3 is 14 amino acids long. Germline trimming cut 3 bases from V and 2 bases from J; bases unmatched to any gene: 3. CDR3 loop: CATSSGTEQETQYF. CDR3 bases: TGTGCCACCAGCAGTGGGACAGAACAAGAGACCCAGTACTTC.

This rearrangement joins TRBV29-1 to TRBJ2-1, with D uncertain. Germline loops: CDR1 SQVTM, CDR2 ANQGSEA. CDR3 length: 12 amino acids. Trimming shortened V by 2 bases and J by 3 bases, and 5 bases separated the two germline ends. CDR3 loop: CSVEPNYNEQFF. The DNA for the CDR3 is TGCAGCGTTGAACCAAACTACAATGAGCAGTTCTTC.

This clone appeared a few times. The CDR3 loop is CASSDGTGKQFF. DNA of the CDR3: TGTGCCAGCAGTGACGGGACAGGGAAGCAGTTCTTC. The V and J genes are TRBV6-5 and TRBJ2-1; 9 nucleotides align to TRBD1. Germline CDR1 reads MNHEY; CDR2 reads SVGAGI. The CDR3 sequence is 12 residues long. The ends lost 5 bases at V and 11 bases at J; junction bases unmatched: 4.

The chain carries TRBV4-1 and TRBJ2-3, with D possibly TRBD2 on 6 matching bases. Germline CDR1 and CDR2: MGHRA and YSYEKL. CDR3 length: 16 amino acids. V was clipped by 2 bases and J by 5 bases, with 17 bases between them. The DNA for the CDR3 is TGCGCCAGCAGCCAAACGGCTAGCGCCGTACTAGATACGCAGTATTTT. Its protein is CASSQTASAVLDTQYF.